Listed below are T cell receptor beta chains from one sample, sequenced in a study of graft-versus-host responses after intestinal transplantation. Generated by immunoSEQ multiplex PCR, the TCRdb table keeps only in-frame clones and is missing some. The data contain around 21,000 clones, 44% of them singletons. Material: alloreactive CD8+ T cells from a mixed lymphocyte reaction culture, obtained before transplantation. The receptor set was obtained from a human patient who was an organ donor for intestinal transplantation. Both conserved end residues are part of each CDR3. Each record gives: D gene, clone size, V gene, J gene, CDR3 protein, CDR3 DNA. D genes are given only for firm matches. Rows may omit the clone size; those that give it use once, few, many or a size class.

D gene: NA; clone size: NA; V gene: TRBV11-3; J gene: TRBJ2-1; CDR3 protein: CASSLVPRLGNEQFF; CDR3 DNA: TGTGCCAGCAGCTTAGTCCCTCGACTCGGCAATGAGCAGTTCTTC
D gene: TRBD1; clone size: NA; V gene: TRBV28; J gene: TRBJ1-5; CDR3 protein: CASSPRGPGNQPQHF; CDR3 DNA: TGTGCCAGCAGTCCTAGGGGGCCGGGCAATCAGCCCCAGCATTTT
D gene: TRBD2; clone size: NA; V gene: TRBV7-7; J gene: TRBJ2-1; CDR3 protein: CASSSGLAGDNEQFF; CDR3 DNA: TGTGCTAGCAGCTCGGGACTAGCGGGAGACAATGAGCAGTTCTTC
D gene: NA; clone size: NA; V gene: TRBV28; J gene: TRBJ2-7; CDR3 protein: CASRPDLPLPYEQYF; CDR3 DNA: TGTGCCAGCAGACCGGACTTACCCCTCCCCTACGAGCAGTACTTC
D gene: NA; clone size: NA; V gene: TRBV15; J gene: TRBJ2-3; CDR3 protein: CATSGMEGTDTQYF; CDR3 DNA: TGTGCCACCAGCGGAATGGAGGGGACAGATACGCAGTATTTT
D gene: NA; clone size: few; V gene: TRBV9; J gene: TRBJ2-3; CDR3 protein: CASSVSGVSTDTQYF; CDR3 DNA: TGTGCCAGCAGCGTATCGGGGGTTAGCACAGATACGCAGTATTTT
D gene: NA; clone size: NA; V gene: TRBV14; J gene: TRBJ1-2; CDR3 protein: CASRPRGYTF; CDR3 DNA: TGTGCCAGCAGGCCGAGGGGCTACACCTTC
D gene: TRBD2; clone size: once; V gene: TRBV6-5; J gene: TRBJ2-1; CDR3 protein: CASSYSSGSTYNEQFF; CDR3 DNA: TGTGCCAGCAGTTACTCGAGCGGGAGTACCTACAATGAGCAGTTCTTC
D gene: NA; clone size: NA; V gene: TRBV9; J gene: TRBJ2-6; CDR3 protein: CASSVVDSPSGANVLTF; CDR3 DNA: TGTGCCAGCAGCGTAGTAGACTCGCCCTCTGGGGCCAACGTCCTGACTTTC
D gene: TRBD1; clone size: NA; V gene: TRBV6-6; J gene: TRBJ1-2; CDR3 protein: CASSYGPGGYGYTF; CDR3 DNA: TGTGCCAGCAGTTACGGACCAGGGGGATATGGCTACACCTTC
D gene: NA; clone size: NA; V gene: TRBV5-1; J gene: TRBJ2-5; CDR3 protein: CASSLGLTPVQETQYF; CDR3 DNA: TGCGCCAGCAGCTTGGGTCTGACCCCGGTGCAAGAGACCCAGTACTTC
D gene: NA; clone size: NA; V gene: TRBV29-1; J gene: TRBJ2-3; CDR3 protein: CSVETRTDTQYF; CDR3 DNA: TGCAGCGTTGAAACGCGGACAGATACGCAGTATTTT
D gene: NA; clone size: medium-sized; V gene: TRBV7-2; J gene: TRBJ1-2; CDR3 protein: CASSPGQPYGYTF; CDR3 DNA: TGTGCCAGCAGCCCAGGACAGCCCTATGGCTACACCTTC
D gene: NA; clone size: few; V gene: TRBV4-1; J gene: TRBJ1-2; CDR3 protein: CASSQGPGQSYTF; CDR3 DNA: TGCGCCAGCAGCCAAGGTCCTGGGCAGAGCTACACCTTC
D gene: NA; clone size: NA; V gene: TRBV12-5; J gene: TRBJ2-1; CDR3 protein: CASGLANPDYNEQFF; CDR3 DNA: TGTGCTAGTGGTTTGGCGAACCCCGACTACAATGAGCAGTTCTTC
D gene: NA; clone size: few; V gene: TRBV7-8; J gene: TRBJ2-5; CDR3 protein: CASSPLQETQYF; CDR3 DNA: TGTGCCAGCAGCCCCCTTCAAGAGACCCAGTACTTC
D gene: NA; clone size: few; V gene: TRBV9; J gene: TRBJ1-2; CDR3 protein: CASSVERIGGGGYTF; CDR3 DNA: TGTGCCAGCAGCGTAGAGAGGATAGGGGGGGGTGGCTACACCTTC
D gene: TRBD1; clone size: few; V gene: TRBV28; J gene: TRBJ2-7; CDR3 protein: CASRSGQDYEQYF; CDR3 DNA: TGTGCCAGCAGGAGCGGACAGGATTACGAGCAGTACTTC
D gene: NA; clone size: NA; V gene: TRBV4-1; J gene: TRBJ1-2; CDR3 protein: CASSQEPYGYTF; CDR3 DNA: TGTGCCAGCAGCCAAGAGCCCTATGGCTACACCTTC
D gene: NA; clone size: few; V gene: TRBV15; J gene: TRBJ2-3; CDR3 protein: CATSRDYDTDTQYF; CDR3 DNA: TGTGCCACCAGCAGAGATTACGACACAGATACGCAGTATTTT
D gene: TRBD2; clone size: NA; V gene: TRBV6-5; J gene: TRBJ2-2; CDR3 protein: CASSEGLDTGELFF; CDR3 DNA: TGTGCCAGCAGTGAAGGACTAGACACCGGGGAGCTGTTTTTT